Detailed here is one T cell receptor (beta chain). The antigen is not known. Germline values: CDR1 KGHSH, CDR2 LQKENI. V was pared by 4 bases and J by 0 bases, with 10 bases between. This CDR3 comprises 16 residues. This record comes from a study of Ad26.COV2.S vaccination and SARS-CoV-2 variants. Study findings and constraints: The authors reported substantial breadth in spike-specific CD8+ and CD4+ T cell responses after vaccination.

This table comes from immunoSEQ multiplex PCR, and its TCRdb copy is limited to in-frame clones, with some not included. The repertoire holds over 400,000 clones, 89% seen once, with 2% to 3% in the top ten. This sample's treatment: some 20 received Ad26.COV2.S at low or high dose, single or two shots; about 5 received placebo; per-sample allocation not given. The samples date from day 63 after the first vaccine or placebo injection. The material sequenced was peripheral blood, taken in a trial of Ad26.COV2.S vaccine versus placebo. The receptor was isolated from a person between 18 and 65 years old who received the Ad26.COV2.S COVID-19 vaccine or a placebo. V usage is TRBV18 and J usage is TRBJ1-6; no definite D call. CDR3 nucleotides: TGTGCCAGCTCACGAACCGCTTCCTCCTATAATTCACCCCTCCACTTT. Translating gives CASSRTASSYNSPLHF.